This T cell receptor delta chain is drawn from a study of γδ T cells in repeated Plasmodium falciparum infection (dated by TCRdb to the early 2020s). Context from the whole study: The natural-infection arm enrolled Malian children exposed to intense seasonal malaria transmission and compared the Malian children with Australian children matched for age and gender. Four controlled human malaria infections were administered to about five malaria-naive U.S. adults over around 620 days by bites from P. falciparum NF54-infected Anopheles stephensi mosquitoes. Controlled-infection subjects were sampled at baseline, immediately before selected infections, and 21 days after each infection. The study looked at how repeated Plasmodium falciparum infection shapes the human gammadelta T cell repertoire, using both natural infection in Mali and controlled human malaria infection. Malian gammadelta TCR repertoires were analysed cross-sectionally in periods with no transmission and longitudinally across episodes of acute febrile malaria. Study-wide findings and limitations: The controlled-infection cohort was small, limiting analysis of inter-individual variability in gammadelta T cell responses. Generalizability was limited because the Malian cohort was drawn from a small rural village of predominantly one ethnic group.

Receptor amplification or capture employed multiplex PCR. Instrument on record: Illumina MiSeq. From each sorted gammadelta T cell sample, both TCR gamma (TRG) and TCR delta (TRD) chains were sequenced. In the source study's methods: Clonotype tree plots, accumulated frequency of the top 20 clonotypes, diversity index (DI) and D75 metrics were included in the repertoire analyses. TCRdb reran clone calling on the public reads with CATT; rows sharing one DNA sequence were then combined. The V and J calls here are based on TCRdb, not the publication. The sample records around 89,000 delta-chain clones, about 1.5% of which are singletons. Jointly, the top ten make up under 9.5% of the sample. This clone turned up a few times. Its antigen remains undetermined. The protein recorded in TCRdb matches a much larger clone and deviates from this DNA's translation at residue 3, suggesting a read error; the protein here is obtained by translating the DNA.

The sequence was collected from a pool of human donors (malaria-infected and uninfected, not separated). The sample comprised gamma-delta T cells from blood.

The CDR3 amino acid sequence is: CAPGELGFLLPRRFLGRNTDKLIF. The DNA sequence is given as TGTGCTCCTGGGGAACTCGGTTTCTTACTTCCTAGACGATTCCTGGGGCGAAACACCGATAAACTCATCTTT. The chain is assembled from TRDV1 and TRDJ1, and possibly TRDD2, on 7 matching bases. Assignment of the J gene here rests on matching the DNA to germline, because TCRdb gives none. Via the germline V gene, CDR1 is TSWWSYY and CDR2 QGS. From the cysteine through the phenylalanine, the CDR3 covers 24 amino acids. The CDR3 DNA has 72 bases and is translated from base 1.